The 28 T cell receptor beta chains below were found in one sample sequenced in a study of T cells in Graves' hyperthyroidism and ophthalmopathy. Amplification targeted TCR beta CDR3 regions from RNA transcripts. HTBI primers were employed in a first-round RT-PCR of the TCR CDR3. A single record per CDR3 protein comes from TCRdb applying MiXCR to the multiplex PCR reads. The table records fewer than 500,000 distinct CDR3 sequences, 13% of them present only once. Sequenced sample: blood. All receptors come from a man aged 25-45 years with Graves' hyperthyroidism that later progressed to Graves' ophthalmopathy.

The chain joins TRBV7-9 to TRBJ2-3, with TRBD1 as a possible D gene (5 bases). CDR1 and CDR2 (germline): SEHNR, FQNEAQ (reference sequence). The CDR3 sequence is 14 residues long. The V and J ends lost 7 bases and 4 bases respectively, with 15 bases between them. CDR3 in amino acids: CASIQGSWADTQYF. As DNA, the CDR3 is TGTGCCAGCATCCAGGGTAGTTGGGCAGATACGCAGTATTTT.

The chain has TRBV2 and TRBJ1-5; D possibly corresponds to TRBD1 (6 bases). Deletions cut 2 bases from V and 7 bases from J, with 15 bases between. Germline V CDR1 and CDR2: SNHLY, FYNNEI. CDR3 length: 15 amino acids. The CDR3 DNA reads as TGTGCCAGCAGTGAAATGTTACAGGGTCAACAGCCCCAGCATTTT. As protein: CASSEMLQGQQPQHF.

A few counts support this clonotype. The genes are TRBV12-3 or TRBV12-4 and TRBJ2-3; 13 bases fit TRBD2. There are 17 residues in the CDR3. The ends lost 5 bases at V and 0 bases at J; junction bases unmatched: 5. Here the CDR3 reads CASSLLAGGLSTDTQYF. The CDR3 DNA reads as TGTGCCAGCAGTCTACTAGCGGGGGGGCTCAGCACAGATACGCAGTATTTT.

This clonotype appeared many times. This chain uses TRBV7-9 with TRBJ2-2, with D possibly being TRBD2 (6 bases). Trimming stripped 5 bases from V and 1 base from J, with 11 bases between. Germline V gives CDR1 SEHNR, CDR2 FQNEAQ (reference sequence). This CDR3 has 15 residues. The CDR3 spells CASSRSGKNTGELFF. Here the CDR3 DNA reads TGTGCCAGCAGCCGTAGCGGAAAGAACACCGGGGAGCTGTTTTTT.

This clonotype was counted ten times or more. This chain uses TRBV27 with TRBJ2-7, with TRBD2 matching over 7 bases. Trimming removed 2 bases from V and 3 bases from J; junction bases left unmatched: 7. The length of the CDR3 is 15 residues. Germline CDR1 and CDR2: MNHEY and SMNVEV (reference sequence). CDR3 region: CASSLGSSGYYEQYF. The CDR3 DNA reads as TGTGCCAGCAGTTTAGGGTCTAGCGGTTACTACGAGCAGTACTTC.

This clonotype was recorded many times. The chain couples TRBV12-3 or TRBV12-4 to TRBJ2-1; 14 bases are a match to TRBD2. This CDR3 is 17 amino acids long. V dropped 0 bases and J dropped 7; count of bases not matched to a gene: 5. The CDR3 reads CASSLALTSGGANEQFF. CDR3 in DNA: TGTGCCAGCAGTTTAGCCCTGACTAGCGGGGGGGCGAATGAGCAGTTCTTC.

This clonotype occurred many times. The gene calls are TRBV11-3 and TRBJ2-3, with 10 nucleotides matching TRBD1. Germline V CDR1 and CDR2: SGHNT, YENEEA. V shed 5 bases and J 2 bases; nucleotides not matched to a gene: 7. The CDR3 loop spans 16 amino acids. DNA for the CDR3: TGTGCCAGCAGCCCCCGACAGGGGGCGGCCACAGATACGCAGTATTTT. Residues: CASSPRQGAATDTQYF. Variable domain in full (rest from reference TRBV11-3 and TRBJ2-3): EAGVVQSPRYKIIEKKQPVAFWCNPISGHNTLYWYLQNLGQGPELLIRYENEEAVDDSQLPKDRFSAERLKGVDSTLKIQPAELGDSAVYLCASSPRQGAATDTQYFGPGTRLTVL.

This clonotype was observed many times. This chain links TRBV7-6 with TRBJ1-1; 7 nucleotides line up with TRBD1. The V gene end was trimmed by 1 base and the J gene end by 0 bases; junction bases not matched to a gene: 5. The CDR3 runs 16 residues. Looked up from germline, CDR1 is SGHVS and CDR2 is FNYEAQ. In nucleotides, the CDR3 is TGTGCCAGCAGCTTAGTAGGACAGGCAATGAACACTGAAGCTTTCTTT. Protein: CASSLVGQAMNTEAFF.

At least ten counts were recorded for this clonotype. The chain links TRBV5-1 to TRBJ2-2; D call uncertain. The CDR3 loop spans 12 amino acids. Looked up from germline, CDR1 is SGHRS and CDR2 is YFSETQ. The V end was cut by 7 bases, the J end by 2 bases, with 6 bases between. As DNA, the CDR3 is TGCGCCAGCCGGGCAAACACCGGGGAGCTGTTTTTT. Amino acids: CASRANTGELFF.

This chain uses TRBV24-1 with TRBJ2-3; 7 bases line up with TRBD1. Losses at the gene ends were 4 bases for V and 5 bases for J; bases not matched to a gene: 5. This CDR3 is built from 14 residues. Germline CDR1 and CDR2: KGHDR and SFDVKD. CDR3 sequence reads: CATSDSAGGDTQYF. In DNA form, the CDR3 reads TGTGCCACCAGTGACTCCGCAGGGGGAGATACGCAGTATTTT.

This clonotype was observed many times. This chain uses TRBV2 with TRBJ2-3, with 8 bases aligning to TRBD1. This CDR3 has 15 amino acids. The ends lost 7 bases at V and 6 bases at J; junction bases unmatched: 12. Germline V gene data show CDR1 as SNHLY and CDR2 as FYNNEI. CDR3 sequence reads: CASKRGTGPADTQYF. The CDR3 nucleotides are TGTGCCAGCAAGCGCGGGACAGGCCCTGCGGATACGCAGTATTTT.

This clonotype was found a few times. The V gene is TRBV19, the J gene TRBJ2-3, with D possibly matching TRBD1 (6 bases). This CDR3 comprises 15 residues. V was pared by 6 bases and J by 0 bases, with 13 bases between. From germline, CDR1 is LNHDA and CDR2 SQIVND (reference sequence). The CDR3 here is CASRGTSTSTDTQYF. The CDR3 nucleotides are TGTGCCAGTAGGGGGACATCCACTAGCACAGATACGCAGTATTTT.

This clonotype occurred many times. The chain employs TRBV3-1 and TRBJ1-3; D is undetermined. CDR1 is LGHDT, CDR2 YNNKEL, per germline (reference sequence). V lost 1 base and J 8 bases, leaving 12 bases between the germline ends. This CDR3 comprises 14 residues. The CDR3 spells CASSQGPTGDTIYF. As DNA, the CDR3 is TGTGCCAGCAGCCAAGGGCCTACTGGGGACACCATATATTTT.

J is TRBJ2-3 and V is TRBV19; TRBD2 matches 9 bases. V was pared by 6 bases and J by 0 bases, with 7 bases of the junction left unmatched. The length of the CDR3 is 16 residues. Germline values: CDR1 LNHDA, CDR2 SQIVND (reference sequence). The chain's CDR3 is CASSWAGGPSTDTQYF. The CDR3 DNA reads as TGTGCCAGTAGCTGGGCGGGGGGGCCCAGCACAGATACGCAGTATTTT.

This clonotype has a count of ten or more. The chain has TRBV12-3 or TRBV12-4 and TRBJ2-3; D gene ambiguous. With 6 bases removed from V and 2 bases from J, the gap between germline ends came to 12 bases. The CDR3 loop spans 14 amino acids. CDR3 protein: CASSGPVYTDTQYF. CDR3 DNA: TGTGCCAGCAGCGGACCGGTTTACACAGATACGCAGTATTTT.

The table lists this clonotype with many counts. This chain joins TRBV20-1 and TRBJ2-5, with D possibly TRBD1 on 6 matching bases. Germline CDR1 reads DFQATT; CDR2 reads SNEGSKA (reference sequence). CDR3 length equals 13 residues. V lost 4 bases to trimming and J lost 1 base, with 10 bases between them. The CDR3: CSAIRDIQETQYF. The CDR3 nucleotides are TGCAGTGCTATCCGGGACATCCAAGAGACCCAGTACTTC.

The sample holds a few counts of this clonotype. The rearrangement uses TRBV10-2 and TRBJ2-3, with D possibly matching TRBD1 (6 bases). The germline V gene encodes CDR1 WSHSY and CDR2 SAAADI. The ends were cut back, 6 bases at V and 0 bases at J, with 10 bases in the middle. This CDR3 contains 14 residues. The CDR3 DNA reads as TGCGCCAGCAGAAGGGACACCAGCACAGATACGCAGTATTTT. Its translation is CASRRDTSTDTQYF.

Ten or more counts support this clonotype. The CDR3 is CASSVNRGNSNQPQHF. CDR3 nucleotide sequence: TGTGCCAGCAGTGTAAACAGGGGAAATAGCAATCAGCCCCAGCATTTT. The chain has TRBV6-1 and TRBJ1-5; TRBD1 matches 7 bases. This CDR3 is 16 amino acids long. In germline, CDR1 is MNHNS, CDR2 SASEGT. V lost 4 bases to trimming and J lost 0 bases; unmatched junction nucleotides: 6.

J is TRBJ2-1 and V is TRBV29-1; 9 bases align to TRBD2. This CDR3 is built from 14 residues. CDR1 SQVTM and CDR2 ANQGSEA come from the germline V gene. The J segment lost 4 bases and the V segment lost 3 bases, leaving 4 bases of the junction unmatched. The chain's CDR3 is CSVEKRGVYNEQFF. Here the CDR3 DNA reads TGCAGCGTTGAGAAGCGGGGGGTTTACAATGAGCAGTTCTTC.

This clonotype was counted many times. The rearrangement uses TRBV6-2 or TRBV6-3 and TRBJ2-7; no clear D. V was trimmed by 7 bases and J by 2 bases, leaving 9 bases between them. Germline values: CDR1 MNHEY, CDR2 SVGEGT. The CDR3 spans 12 residues. CDR3 in amino acids: CASKKRPYEQYF. The DNA of the CDR3 is TGTGCCAGCAAAAAACGGCCCTACGAGCAGTACTTC.

This clonotype was recorded a few times. The chain uses TRBV7-9 and TRBJ1-2; weak D call: TRBD1 (5 bases). The germline CDR1 and CDR2 sequences are SEHNR and FQNEAQ (reference sequence). Trimming cost V 5 bases and J 7 bases, with 23 bases left between them. This CDR3 region has 16 residues. The CDR3 protein is CASSPPGTPFTPGYTF. CDR3 DNA sequence: TGTGCCAGCAGCCCTCCCGGGACCCCCTTCACGCCTGGCTACACCTTC.

Note on this clonotype: A much larger clone differs from this one at a single base, so this may be a read error. V gene TRBV27 combines with J gene TRBJ2-7, with 7 bases aligning to TRBD2. Germline V gives CDR1 MNHEY, CDR2 SMNVEV (reference sequence). The CDR3 totals 16 residues. Trimming cost V 7 bases and J 4 bases; bases outside gene matches: 16. CDR3 DNA sequence: TGTGCCAGCATCCCTAGAGTGGGAGGGAAGCTATACGAGCAGTACTTC. Its protein is CASIPRVGGKLYEQYF.

This clonotype was seen at least ten times. The V call is TRBV30, the J call TRBJ1-2, with D unresolved. From germline, CDR1 is GTSNPN and CDR2 SVGIG (reference sequence). V was pared by 4 bases and J by 1 base, with 10 bases between. This CDR3 is 13 amino acids long. Here the CDR3 DNA reads TGTGCCTGGAACCCACCCCTTAACTATGGCTACACCTTC. Translated, it gives CAWNPPLNYGYTF.

About this clonotype: This may stem from a read error, because a much larger clone lies one nucleotide away. The V and J genes are TRBV5-1 and TRBJ2-7, with no clear D. The CDR3 has 14 amino acids. Looked up from germline, CDR1 is SGHRS and CDR2 is YFSETQ. CDR3 in DNA: TGCGCCAGCAGCTTGGAGGTAGGCCACTACGAGCAGTGCTTC. Translation: CASSLEVGHYEQCF.

This clonotype occurred many times. The chain carries TRBV6-1 and TRBJ2-7; TRBD1 agrees at 7 bases. CDR3 length: 14 residues. The V gene's germline CDR1 is MNHNS and CDR2 SASEGT. V was clipped by 3 bases and J by 4 bases; unmatched bases: 6. The CDR3 spells CASSEGQKRYEQYF. In DNA form, the CDR3 reads TGTGCCAGCAGTGAGGGACAGAAACGGTACGAGCAGTACTTC.

This chain uses TRBV15 with TRBJ2-7; no firm D call. Germline V gene data show CDR1 as LNHNV and CDR2 as YYDKDF (reference sequence). Trimming removed 0 bases at V and 0 bases at J, with 6 bases between. The CDR3 length is 14 residues. CDR3 protein: CATSRDGDSYEQYF. Written as DNA, the CDR3 is TGTGCCACCAGCAGAGATGGGGACTCCTACGAGCAGTACTTC.

Only a few counts were recorded for this clonotype. This chain connects TRBV2 to TRBJ1-2; the match to TRBD1 covers 10 bases. The CDR3 runs 16 residues. The junction had 9 bases not matched to a gene; V was cut back by 6 bases and J by 2 bases. Germline assignment: CDR1 SNHLY and CDR2 FYNNEI. The CDR3 protein is CASRENWTGGNYGYTF. CDR3 nucleotide sequence: TGTGCCAGCAGGGAGAATTGGACAGGGGGGAACTATGGCTACACCTTC.

This clonotype was detected many times. The rearrangement joins TRBV2 to TRBJ1-1; D unresolved. The ends were cut back, 7 bases at V and 1 base at J, with 10 bases in the middle. This CDR3 has 13 amino acids. Germline CDR1 SNHLY, CDR2 FYNNEI. DNA of the CDR3: TGTGCCAGCACTCGGACCCCGAACACTGAAGCTTTCTTT. Translation gives CASTRTPNTEAFF.